A single sample is the source of the 31 T cell receptor beta chains below, sequenced in a study of T cells in Graves' hyperthyroidism and ophthalmopathy (dated by TCRdb to between 2018 and 2021). The library was generated by multiplex PCR. Sequencing used an Illumina HiSeq 2000. The TCR beta CDR3 regions were amplified from the RNA transcripts. The TCR CDR3 was subjected to a first round of RT-PCR using the HTBI primer set and the Qiagen OneStep RT-PCR kit. TCRdb's own reprocessing of the public reads used fastp at Q25 and MiXCR and kept productive beta chains. Entries that share a CDR3 protein sequence are merged under the most common genes and DNA. The sample table contains 700,000 or so distinct CDR3 sequences; only one count was recorded for roughly 17% of them. The ten largest clones take up under 9.5% of the sample. The sample was blood. These receptors were obtained from a man aged 18 to 30 with Graves' hyperthyroidism.

The chain links TRBV20-1 to TRBJ2-7; D possibly corresponds to TRBD1 (6 bases). The CDR3 loop spans 12 amino acids. The V gene lost 3 bases and the J gene lost 2 bases, with 8 bases spanning the gap. The germline gives CDR1 DFQATT, CDR2 SNEGSKA (reference sequence). Here the CDR3 DNA reads TGCAGTGCTAGGGGGGACACCTACGAGCAGTACTTC. Amino acid sequence: CSARGDTYEQYF.

The chain joins TRBV5-1 to TRBJ2-2, with 9 positions matching TRBD2. CDR3 size: 17 residues. V lost 4 bases, J lost 0 bases, and 7 bases stayed unmatched. Germline V gives CDR1 SGHRS, CDR2 YFSETQ. DNA of the CDR3: TGCGCCAGCAGCCCCACCGCTAGCGGGACGAACACCGGGGAGCTGTTTTTT. As protein: CASSPTASGTNTGELFF.

The chain employs TRBV18 and TRBJ1-5; D gene unclear. CDR1 and CDR2 from the germline V gene are KGHSH and LQKENI. Trimming pared 4 bases from V and 3 bases from J, leaving 16 bases between. CDR3 length equals 16 residues. In nucleotides, the CDR3 is TGTGCCAGCTCACTTCTCCCCTGGGGTAACAATCAGCCCCAGCATTTT. Residues: CASSLLPWGNNQPQHF.

There are a few counts of this clonotype. The V and J genes are TRBV7-3 and TRBJ2-3; a weak D match, TRBD2 (6 bases). V lost 1 base, J lost 3 bases, and 11 bases lay in between. Germline CDR1 and CDR2: SGHTA and FQGTGA. CDR3 size: 15 residues. CDR3 nucleotide sequence: TGTGCCAGCAGCTTAAGTAGGGACTCGACAGATACGCAGTATTTT. Its translation is CASSLSRDSTDTQYF.

This clonotype has a count of ten or more. V gene TRBV30 combines with J gene TRBJ1-1; no clear D gene. Trimming left V 3 bases short and J 6 bases short, with 17 bases between. The CDR3 length is 14 residues. The germline V gene encodes CDR1 GTSNPN and CDR2 SVGIG (reference sequence). DNA of the CDR3: TGTGCCTGGAGCCTCGATGACATCGCGTCTGAAGCTTTCTTT. Protein: CAWSLDDIASEAFF.

V usage is TRBV28 and J usage is TRBJ2-3; 7 nucleotides match TRBD2. Germline trimming cut 5 bases from V and 2 bases from J; bases unmatched to any gene: 7. CDR3 size: 15 residues. CDR1 and CDR2 (germline): MDHEN, SYDVKM. The CDR3 sequence: CASSTRDYSTDTQYF. DNA for the CDR3: TGTGCCAGCAGTACCCGGGACTACTCCACAGATACGCAGTATTTT.

There are many counts of this clonotype. The chain uses TRBV3-1 and TRBJ2-1, with D unresolved. There are 17 residues in the CDR3. V was clipped by 1 base and J by 4 bases, with 17 bases between them. CDR1 and CDR2 from the germline V gene are LGHDT and YNNKEL (reference sequence). This chain's CDR3 is CASSQGSRSGRYNEQFF. In nucleotides, the CDR3 is TGTGCCAGCAGCCAAGGGTCTCGGTCTGGAAGATACAATGAGCAGTTCTTC.

This clonotype was picked up a small number of times. The chain links TRBV30 to TRBJ2-5; 12 bases are shared with TRBD2. The V gene's germline CDR1 is GTSNPN and CDR2 SVGIG (reference sequence). Trimming cost V 4 bases and J 5 bases; bases outside gene matches: 8. The CDR3 contains 15 residues. The chain's CDR3 is CAWKKRLAGVETQYF. CDR3 sequence (DNA): TGTGCCTGGAAAAAACGACTAGCGGGAGTGGAGACCCAGTACTTC.

The CDR3 sequence is CASSQDQLGEYNEQFF. The CDR3 DNA follows: TGTGCCAGCAGCCAAGATCAGCTAGGGGAATACAATGAGCAGTTCTTC. This chain connects TRBV14 to TRBJ2-1; maybe TRBD1 (5 bases). Trimming took off 0 bases at V and 4 bases at J, with 13 bases between the two ends. Germline CDR1 SGHDN, CDR2 FVKESK. This CDR3 spans 16 amino acids.

This sequence joins TRBV19 and TRBJ2-7, with TRBD2 matching over 9 bases. Unmatched junction bases numbered 3, after V lost 4 bases and J lost 2 bases. Looked up from germline, CDR1 is LNHDA and CDR2 is SQIVND (reference sequence). The CDR3 is 14 residues long. This CDR3 is CASSTLAGTYEQYF. CDR3 nucleotide sequence: TGTGCCAGTAGTACGCTAGCGGGAACCTACGAGCAGTACTTC.

The chain is built from TRBV6-5 and TRBJ2-2; 8 positions agree with TRBD2. The V segment lost 0 bases and the J segment 6 bases; nucleotides outside the gene matches: 6. This CDR3 is 16 amino acids long. Germline CDR1 reads MNHEY; CDR2 reads SVGAGI. CDR3 loop: CASSYSKAGVPGELFF. CDR3 nucleotides: TGTGCCAGCAGTTACTCGAAAGCGGGAGTCCCCGGGGAGCTGTTTTTT.

Only a few counts were recorded for this clonotype. The rearrangement uses TRBV5-6 and TRBJ2-1; 9 bases are shared with TRBD1. After removal of 4 bases from V and 8 bases from J, the junction contained 4 bases not matched to a gene. CDR1 is SGHDT, CDR2 YYEEEE, per germline. The CDR3 spans 13 residues. Here the CDR3 reads CASSGDRVDEQFF. DNA of the CDR3: TGTGCCAGCAGCGGGGACAGGGTAGATGAGCAGTTCTTC.

The chain joins TRBV9 to TRBJ1-1; no clear D. V was trimmed by 2 bases and J by 4 bases, leaving 15 bases between them. CDR3 length equals 15 residues. Germline V gene lookup returns CDR1 SGDLS and CDR2 YYNGEE. The CDR3 DNA is TGTGCCAGCAGCGTGTGGCCAGGTCGAGGCACTGAAGCTTTCTTT. This gives the protein CASSVWPGRGTEAFF. Combining the CDR3 with reference TRBV9 and TRBJ1-1 gives the whole variable domain DSGVTQTPKHLITATGQRVTLRCSPRSGDLSVYWYQQSLDQGLQFLIQYYNGEERAKGNILERFSAQQFPDLHSELNLSSLELGDSALYFCASSVWPGRGTEAFFGQGTRLTVV.

This clonotype appeared a few times. The V call is TRBV15, the J call TRBJ1-6; D possibly corresponds to TRBD1 (6 bases). The CDR3 extends over 16 amino acids. Germline CDR1 LNHNV, CDR2 YYDKDF (reference sequence). The V and J ends lost 0 bases and 10 bases respectively, with 16 bases between them. CDR3 sequence (DNA): TGTGCCACCAGCAGAGACGGGGGGGCGTACGGGTCACCCCTCCACTTT. Its translation is CATSRDGGAYGSPLHF.

This clonotype was counted between two and nine times. J is TRBJ1-5 and V is TRBV12-3 or TRBV12-4; D gene unclear. Trimming pared 3 bases from V and 9 bases from J, leaving 12 bases between. The CDR3 totals 13 residues. For the CDR3, the DNA is TGTGCCAGCAGTTTTGGCAAGCGGGGGCCCCAGCATTTT. It yields the protein CASSFGKRGPQHF.

This chain connects TRBV29-1 to TRBJ2-7; 8 bases agree with TRBD2. From germline, CDR1 is SQVTM and CDR2 ANQGSEA. The CDR3 has 14 residues. Trimming cost V 6 bases and J 5 bases; bases outside gene matches: 12. CDR3 DNA sequence: TGCAGCGTCGCTCCTAGAGCGGGAGCCCACGAGCAGTACTTC. This sequence encodes CSVAPRAGAHEQYF.

Of note for this clonotype: A read error may be the cause here, since a much bigger clone is one base away. The CDR3 nucleotides are TGTGCCGGCAGTCGAGCGGGAGGGCCAGATACGCAGTATTTT. Its protein is CAGSRAGGPDTQYF. The chain employs TRBV27 and TRBJ2-3, with TRBD2 matching 10 bases. The CDR3 covers 14 residues. The germline V gene encodes CDR1 MNHEY and CDR2 SMNVEV (reference sequence).

The sample holds a few counts of this clonotype. The J gene is TRBJ2-7, the V gene TRBV5-4, with TRBD2 matching over 10 bases. The CDR3 runs to 15 residues. Trimming at V came to 3 bases and at J to 7 bases, leaving 10 bases not matched to a gene. Germline V gene sequence: CDR1 SGHNT, CDR2 YYREEE (reference sequence). CDR3 loop: CASSSAGLARGEQYF. The DNA of the CDR3 is TGTGCCAGCAGCTCAGCGGGACTAGCGCGCGGGGAGCAGTACTTC.

The chain uses TRBV5-6 and TRBJ1-5; TRBD1 agrees at 7 bases. Per germline, CDR1 SGHDT and CDR2 YYEEEE. The CDR3 is 14 amino acids. The V segment lost 4 bases and the J segment 3 bases; nucleotides outside the gene matches: 4. CDR3 DNA sequence: TGTGCCAGCAGCACCGGGACAGCCAATCAGCCCCAGCATTTT. Amino acids: CASSTGTANQPQHF.

The CDR3 coding sequence is TGTGCCTGGAAGTTGGGGGCTTACACCGGGGAGCTGTTTTTT. It encodes CAWKLGAYTGELFF. The V and J genes are TRBV30 and TRBJ2-2, with D possibly TRBD1 on 6 matching bases. V lost 4 bases and J lost 3, with 12 bases in between. This CDR3 region has 14 residues. CDR1 and CDR2 from the germline V gene are GTSNPN and SVGIG (reference sequence).

The sample holds many counts of this clonotype. V is TRBV20-1 and J is TRBJ2-7; 10 bases fit TRBD1. V shed 3 bases, J shed 6 bases, and the junction held 8 bases outside the gene matches. The germline gives CDR1 DFQATT, CDR2 SNEGSKA (reference sequence). This CDR3 spans 14 amino acids. For the CDR3, the DNA is TGCAGTGCTAGGGGGCCGGGACAGGGGACCGAGCAGTACTTC. Translating it yields CSARGPGQGTEQYF.

The chain couples TRBV18 to TRBJ1-2; a weak D match, TRBD1 (5 bases). CDR3 length equals 15 residues. The V end was cut by 6 bases, the J end by 7 bases, with 21 bases between. CDR1 is KGHSH, CDR2 LQKENI, per germline. Here the CDR3 reads CASSPTGVETSGYTF. The CDR3 region has the DNA TGTGCCAGCTCCCCGACGGGGGTGGAAACGAGTGGCTACACCTTC.

This clonotype occurred many times. The chain recombines TRBV12-3 or TRBV12-4 with TRBJ2-5, with 8 bases lining up with TRBD1. The CDR3 totals 16 residues. J lost 7 bases, V lost 9 bases, and 19 bases had no gene match. The CDR3 region is CASLHDGQGVSGTQYF. The CDR3 region has the DNA TGTGCCAGTTTACACGATGGACAGGGTGTATCAGGGACCCAGTACTTC.

This clonotype was observed at least ten times. The rearrangement uses TRBV6-1 and TRBJ1-5; 7 positions match TRBD1. The ends lost 6 bases at V and 4 bases at J; junction bases unmatched: 9. This CDR3 is 15 amino acids long. Germline assignment: CDR1 MNHNS and CDR2 SASEGT. CDR3 in amino acids: CASRDRARSNQPQHF. The CDR3 nucleotides read TGTGCCAGCAGAGACAGGGCTCGGAGTAATCAGCCCCAGCATTTT.

This clonotype was recorded a few times. This chain connects TRBV9 to TRBJ2-1, with 12 bases that match TRBD2. Germline V CDR1 and CDR2: SGDLS, YYNGEE. The CDR3 length is 16 residues. The V and J ends lost 3 bases and 7 bases, in that order; junction bases with no gene match: 8. DNA of the CDR3: TGTGCCAGCAGCGCCCTAGCGGGAGGGCCTGTGAATGAGCAGTTCTTC. It codes for CASSALAGGPVNEQFF.

This chain connects TRBV29-1 to TRBJ2-7, with TRBD1 as a possible D gene (5 bases). Germline lookup yields CDR1 SQVTM and CDR2 ANQGSEA. The CDR3 is 13 amino acids. V lost 3 bases and J 3 bases, leaving 12 bases between the germline ends. DNA for the CDR3: TGCAGCGTTGAGAGTTGGCAGGGCTACGAGCAGTACTTC. Protein product: CSVESWQGYEQYF.

The sample holds a few counts of this clonotype. This rearrangement joins TRBV5-1 to TRBJ2-1; D might be TRBD1 or TRBD2, each matching 5 bases. The CDR3 runs 14 residues. V lost 4 bases and J 7 bases, leaving 15 bases between the germline ends. Germline CDR1 SGHRS, CDR2 YFSETQ. In DNA, the CDR3 is TGCGCCAGCAGCGGAGTTGGGGGTCGAAATGAGCAGTTCTTC. Its translation: CASSGVGGRNEQFF.

V usage is TRBV28 and J usage is TRBJ1-1; 10 nucleotides agree with TRBD1. Germline CDR1 MDHEN, CDR2 SYDVKM. The CDR3 is 16 amino acids. The V and J ends lost 7 bases and 8 bases, in that order; junction bases with no gene match: 16. The CDR3 spells CASTRGRDRGKREAFF. The CDR3 bases are TGTGCCAGCACCCGGGGACGGGACAGGGGTAAGCGGGAAGCTTTCTTT.

This clonotype was counted many times. J is TRBJ2-3 and V is TRBV6-1, with TRBD2 matching 12 bases. V lost 6 bases to trimming and J lost 6 bases; unmatched junction nucleotides: 16. This CDR3 region has 18 residues. Germline values: CDR1 MNHNS, CDR2 SASEGT. The CDR3 DNA reads as TGTGCCAGCAGCTATAAGCCACTACTAGCGGGAGGTGGGGATACGCAGTATTTT. Translating it yields CASSYKPLLAGGGDTQYF.

This clonotype has more than one count but fewer than ten. The chain combines TRBV20-1 with TRBJ2-2, with TRBD2 matching over 15 bases. V lost 3 bases and J lost 6; bases outside the gene matches: 8. This CDR3 has 17 amino acids. CDR1 is DFQATT, CDR2 SNEGSKA, per germline (reference sequence). The CDR3 protein is CSASAGLAGGPSGELFF. DNA of the CDR3: TGCAGTGCTAGTGCCGGACTAGCGGGAGGGCCCTCCGGGGAGCTGTTTTTT.

Remarks on this clonotype: A read error may be the cause here, since a much bigger clone is one base away. The DNA for the CDR3 is TGTGCCAGCAGTGAACAGCCGAACACCGGGGAGCTGTTTTTT. It specifies CASSEQPNTGELFF. This rearrangement joins TRBV2 to TRBJ2-2; D is undetermined. Looked up from germline, CDR1 is SNHLY and CDR2 is FYNNEI. There are 14 residues in the CDR3. Trimming stripped 2 bases from V and 0 bases from J, with 4 bases between. The full variable domain, rest sourced from reference TRBV2 and TRBJ2-2, is EPEVTQTPSHQVTQMGQEVILRCVPISNHLYFYWYRQILGQKVEFLVSFYNNEISEKSEIFDDQFSVERPDGSNFTLKIRSTKLEDSAMYFCASSEQPNTGELFFGEGSRLTVL.